The 23 T cell receptor beta chains given below trace back to one sample, sequenced in a study of shared clonotypes between healthy human individuals. The protocol was immunoSEQ multiplex PCR, while the TCRdb copy is restricted to in-frame clones and leaves out a portion. The table shows 2,500,000 or so clones, with around 94% occurring only once. Sequenced input: naive CD4+ T cells sorted from blood. Documented subset: CD45RA+ positively selected. All receptors come from a man between 18 and 29 years old in good health.

In its sample, this clone was seen once. The rearrangement joins TRBV2 to TRBJ1-2; D is unresolved. The CDR3 sequence is 14 residues long. Germline V gene sequence: CDR1 SNHLY, CDR2 FYNNEI. V was trimmed by 8 bases and J by 0 bases, leaving 13 bases between them. This chain's CDR3 is CASERRVSNYGYTF. The CDR3 region has the DNA TGTGCCAGCGAAAGGCGAGTCTCTAACTATGGCTACACCTTC.

The J gene is TRBJ2-7, the V gene TRBV4-3; 11 bases match TRBD1. V shed 1 base and J 4 bases; nucleotides not matched to a gene: 3. Germline CDR1 and CDR2: LGHNA and YSLEER. This CDR3 comprises 15 residues. CDR3 nucleotides: TGCGCCAGCAGCCAAGGGACAGGGGGCGTTTACGAGCAGTACTTC. Its protein product is CASSQGTGGVYEQYF.

V is TRBV6-4 and J is TRBJ2-5; 9 bases are shared with TRBD2. The V gene end was trimmed by 0 bases and the J gene end by 4 bases; junction bases not matched to a gene: 9. CDR3 length equals 17 residues. CDR1 and CDR2 (germline): MRHNA, SNTAGT. CDR3 sequence reads: CASSDSSLAGSRETQYF. CDR3 nucleotide sequence: TGTGCCAGCAGTGACTCGTCGCTAGCGGGGTCTCGAGAGACCCAGTACTTC.

The chain links TRBV10-3 to TRBJ1-2; D gene unclear. Germline loops: CDR1 ENHRY, CDR2 SYGVKD. Between the trimmed V and J ends, which lost 2 bases and 3 bases, there was a span of 13 bases. CDR3 size: 15 residues. The CDR3 bases are TGTGCCATCAGTGAGGGACCTATCTCCCACTATGGCTACACCTTC. It yields the protein CAISEGPISHYGYTF.

The gene calls are TRBV11-2 and TRBJ1-1, with TRBD1 as a possible D gene (5 bases). This CDR3 is 12 amino acids long. Germline values: CDR1 SGHAT, CDR2 FQNNGV. V lost 1 base and J 10 bases, leaving 10 bases between the germline ends. In nucleotides, the CDR3 is TGTGCCAGCAGCTTAGCCGGGGCACCAGCTTTCTTT. Translating it yields CASSLAGAPAFF. The variable domain in full, completed from reference TRBV11-2 and TRBJ1-1, reads EAGVAQSPRYKIIEKRQSVAFWCNPISGHATLYWYQQILGQGPKLLIQFQNNGVVDDSQLPKDRFSAERLKGVDSTLKIQPAKLEDSAVYLCASSLAGAPAFFGQGTRLTVV.

The chain links TRBV5-1 to TRBJ1-2; 7 bases are shared with TRBD1. Germline CDR1 reads SGHRS; CDR2 reads YFSETQ. V was pared by 4 bases and J by 5 bases, with 14 bases of the junction left unmatched. This CDR3 is built from 16 residues. The CDR3 region is CASSAGGTEGKYGYTF. Written as DNA, the CDR3 is TGCGCCAGCAGCGCTGGCGGGACAGAAGGGAAGTATGGCTACACCTTC.

This clone is a singleton in its sample. The rearrangement uses TRBV4-1 and TRBJ2-7; D unclear. Germline V lookup: CDR1 MGHRA, CDR2 YSYEKL. This CDR3 has 18 residues. Trimming pared 0 bases from V and 2 bases from J, leaving 20 bases between. This CDR3 is CASSQDGGAVWVTYEQYF. The DNA of the CDR3 is TGCGCCAGCAGCCAAGATGGTGGTGCGGTGTGGGTAACCTACGAGCAGTACTTC.

The genes are TRBV18 and TRBJ2-7; D may be TRBD1 (6 bases). Trimming removed 3 bases at V and 3 bases at J, with 12 bases between. This CDR3 contains 14 residues. The germline V gene encodes CDR1 KGHSH and CDR2 LQKENI. CDR3 in amino acids: CASSPQGIGYEQYF. For the CDR3, the DNA is TGTGCCAGCTCACCGCAGGGGATCGGCTACGAGCAGTACTTC.

The chain is built from TRBV5-4 and TRBJ2-7; 7 nucleotides line up with TRBD2. Germline lookup yields CDR1 SGHNT and CDR2 YYREEE (reference sequence). There are 15 residues in the CDR3. Trimming at V came to 0 bases and at J to 4 bases, leaving 7 bases not matched to a gene. CDR3: CASSLGLATLYEQYF. The CDR3 DNA sequence: TGTGCCAGCAGCTTGGGACTAGCTACTTTGTACGAGCAGTACTTC.

This chain joins TRBV5-6 and TRBJ2-5, with 7 bases matching TRBD1. The trim removed 4 bases at V and 3 bases at J, leaving 6 bases unmatched. Germline-derived CDR1 and CDR2 are SGHDT and YYEEEE. The CDR3 totals 14 residues. The CDR3 region is CASSLRDRKETQYF. The CDR3 region has the DNA TGTGCCAGCAGCCTCCGGGACAGAAAAGAGACCCAGTACTTC.

J is TRBJ1-2 and V is TRBV6-5; 8 bases fit TRBD1. Germline trimming cut 7 bases from V and 7 bases from J; bases unmatched to any gene: 11. CDR3 size: 14 residues. Germline V gives CDR1 MNHEY, CDR2 SVGAGI. The CDR3 protein is CASTLGQGIGGYTF. CDR3 nucleotides: TGTGCCAGCACCCTCGGACAGGGAATAGGTGGCTACACCTTC.

This chain joins TRBV20-1 and TRBJ1-2; 7 nucleotides align to TRBD1. The CDR3 extends over 11 amino acids. The V and J ends lost 6 bases and 7 bases, in that order; junction bases with no gene match: 5. From germline, CDR1 is DFQATT and CDR2 SNEGSKA (reference sequence). CDR3 in amino acids: CSARQGFGYTF. CDR3 sequence (DNA): TGCAGTGCCCGACAGGGATTTGGCTACACCTTC.

This clone has a handful of counts. The chain uses TRBV10-1 and TRBJ1-5; D gene unclear. Germline V gene sequence: CDR1 WNHNN, CDR2 SYGVQD (reference sequence). V was cut by 4 bases and J by 3 bases, with 7 bases left in between. This CDR3 comprises 13 residues. CDR3 amino acids: CASSASLNQPQHF. The CDR3 DNA reads TGCGCCAGCAGTGCAAGCCTCAATCAGCCCCAGCATTTT.

This clone was recorded once. The rearrangement uses TRBV15 and TRBJ2-5; TRBD2 matches 7 bases. Germline assignment: CDR1 LNHNV and CDR2 YYDKDF (reference sequence). The CDR3 is 16 amino acids. V shed 3 bases and J 5 bases; nucleotides not matched to a gene: 12. CDR3 bases: TGTGCCACCAGCAGTTCAAGGGACTACCTCGGGGAGACCCAGTACTTC. It encodes CATSSSRDYLGETQYF. The variable domain in full, with the rest retrieved from reference TRBV15 and TRBJ2-5, is DAMVIQNPRYQVTQFGKPVTLSCSQTLNHNVMYWYQQKSSQAPKLLFHYYDKDFNNEADTPDNFQSRRPNTSFCFLDIRSPGLGDTAMYLCATSSSRDYLGETQYFGPGTRLLVL.

The chain has TRBV6-5 and TRBJ2-4, with D unresolved. The CDR3 runs to 15 residues. Trimming cost V 2 bases and J 0 bases, with 8 bases left between them. Germline CDR1 MNHEY, CDR2 SVGAGI. CDR3: CASSYSEIAKNIQYF. The CDR3 DNA reads as TGTGCCAGCAGTTACAGTGAAATAGCCAAAAACATTCAGTACTTC.

This chain joins TRBV28 and TRBJ2-5; 8 bases map to TRBD2. The CDR3 length is 14 residues. V was clipped by 5 bases and J by 2 bases; unmatched bases: 4. The germline V gene encodes CDR1 MDHEN and CDR2 SYDVKM. The CDR3 nucleotides read TGTGCCAGCAGTGTAACTAGCGGACAAGAGACCCAGTACTTC. Its translation: CASSVTSGQETQYF.

The chain recombines TRBV9 with TRBJ1-6; the match to TRBD1 covers 7 bases. This CDR3 comprises 14 residues. In germline, CDR1 is SGDLS, CDR2 YYNGEE. V shed 4 bases and J 9 bases; nucleotides not matched to a gene: 7. CDR3 sequence reads: CASSRDRVGSPLHF. Here the CDR3 DNA reads TGTGCCAGCAGCCGCGACAGGGTGGGTTCACCCCTCCACTTT.

The rearrangement uses TRBV5-5 and TRBJ1-1, with D maybe TRBD1 (6 bases). The germline V gene has CDR1 SGHKS and CDR2 YYEKEE (reference sequence). The CDR3 totals 15 residues. V was shortened by 2 bases and J by 2 bases, with 13 bases between the two germline ends. The CDR3 here is CASSFLQGANTEAFF. DNA of the CDR3: TGTGCCAGCAGCTTTTTACAGGGCGCTAACACTGAAGCTTTCTTT.

The V and J genes are TRBV30 and TRBJ2-5, with TRBD2 identical over 11 bases. Germline CDR1 and CDR2: GTSNPN and SVGIG (reference sequence). V lost 3 bases and J lost 3; bases outside the gene matches: 3. The CDR3 loop spans 14 amino acids. The CDR3 nucleotides are TGTGCCTGGAGCGCGGGACTAGCGGAAGAGACCCAGTACTTC. It codes for CAWSAGLAEETQYF.

The chain employs TRBV4-2 and TRBJ1-1; possible D gene TRBD1, 5 bases. This CDR3 spans 15 amino acids. Germline CDR1 reads LGHNA; CDR2 reads YNFKEQ. The germline V and J ends were trimmed by 1 base and 2 bases, with 11 bases remaining between them. CDR3 in amino acids: CASSQGDGPNTEAFF. In DNA, the CDR3 is TGTGCCAGCAGCCAAGGGGACGGACCTAACACTGAAGCTTTCTTT.

V is TRBV20-1 and J is TRBJ1-4; no clear D gene. The CDR3 covers 11 residues. V was clipped by 7 bases and J by 4 bases, with 7 bases between them. Germline lookup yields CDR1 DFQATT and CDR2 SNEGSKA (reference sequence). DNA of the CDR3: TGCAGTGGGGGATATAATGAAAAACTGTTTTTT. This encodes CSGGYNEKLFF.

V is TRBV5-1 and J is TRBJ2-2; 7 nucleotides agree with TRBD1. Germline V gives CDR1 SGHRS, CDR2 YFSETQ. The CDR3 contains 15 residues. The J segment lost 0 bases and the V segment lost 3 bases, leaving 2 bases of the junction unmatched. CDR3 region: CASSSGQTNTGELFF. CDR3 DNA: TGCGCCAGCAGCTCGGGACAGACGAACACCGGGGAGCTGTTTTTT.

The rearrangement joins TRBV5-6 to TRBJ1-1; possible D gene TRBD1, 6 bases. CDR1 is SGHDT and CDR2 is YYEEEE in the germline V gene. The CDR3 runs to 14 residues. The V end was cut by 4 bases, the J end by 1 base, with 11 bases between. The CDR3 DNA follows: TGTGCCAGCAGCGAACCGGACAGGAACACTGAAGCTTTCTTT. Protein sequence: CASSEPDRNTEAFF.